The 26 T cell receptor beta chains given below trace back to one sample, sequenced in a study of cytomegalovirus exposure and HLA in healthy donors. It was with 60 Vbeta and 13 Jbeta primers that the PCR ran. Clones were sequenced by immunoSEQ multiplex PCR, and TCRdb holds only the in-frame ones, with some missing. The data show some 170,000 clones, approximately 75% seen once. Sequenced: PBMCs. Receptors were obtained from a man between 25 and 39 years old in good health and CMV-seropositive.

This clone was observed a few times. V is TRBV5-6 and J is TRBJ1-1; no clear D. V shed 4 bases and J shed 7 bases, with 14 bases lying between them. The CDR3 is 13 amino acids. Per germline, CDR1 SGHDT and CDR2 YYEEEE. In DNA, the CDR3 is TGTGCCAGCAGCGTGAGGGCTCCCGATGAAGCTTTCTTT. This codes for CASSVRAPDEAFF.

CDR3 sequence reads: CSVEDSSYEQYF. CDR3 bases: TGCAGCGTTGAAGATTCTAGCTACGAGCAGTACTTC. The gene calls are TRBV29-1 and TRBJ2-7; D is ambiguous. V lost 0 bases and J lost 3, with 6 bases in between. CDR3 length: 12 amino acids. Germline CDR1 reads SQVTM; CDR2 reads ANQGSEA.

This clone was picked up a small number of times. V and J are TRBV6-5 and TRBJ1-2; the D gene is possibly TRBD1 (5 bases). Looked up from germline, CDR1 is MNHEY and CDR2 is SVGAGI. Trimming cost V 6 bases and J 3 bases, with 11 bases left between them. The CDR3 loop spans 13 amino acids. Here the CDR3 reads CASSLGGHYGYTF. The CDR3 DNA follows: TGTGCCAGCAGCCTCGGGGGTCACTATGGCTACACCTTC.

The rearrangement uses TRBV28 and TRBJ2-5, with TRBD1 matching 7 bases. The DNA end lines up better with TRBJ2-7; the J call may be wrong. CDR1 is MDHEN, CDR2 SYDVKM, per germline. This CDR3 region has 12 residues. In DNA, the CDR3 is TGTGCCAGCAGTCGACAGGGCTACGAGCAGTACTTC. The encoded protein is CASSRQGYEQYF.

V gene TRBV5-1 combines with J gene TRBJ1-6; D unresolved. With 4 bases removed from V and 13 bases from J, the gap between germline ends came to 15 bases. The CDR3 length is 13 residues. Germline V gives CDR1 SGHRS, CDR2 YFSETQ. The CDR3: CASSPDFYPPLHF. CDR3 nucleotide sequence: TGCGCCAGCAGCCCGGACTTCTATCCGCCCCTCCACTTT.

Written as DNA, the CDR3 is TGTGCCAGCAGTTTGCCTGACGCACGGGGGGGGTACGCTTTCTTT. It specifies CASSLPDARGGYAFF. V and J are TRBV28 and TRBJ1-1, with a tentative D call TRBD1 (5 bases). This CDR3 is built from 15 residues. Germline lookup yields CDR1 MDHEN and CDR2 SYDVKM. Trimming took off 3 bases at V and 11 bases at J, with 22 bases between the two ends.

This clone occurred a few times. Since a much larger clone is just one base distant, this may be a read error. The gene calls are TRBV6-4 and TRBJ2-3; 9 nucleotides match TRBD2. The CDR3 is made up of 14 amino acids. With V trimmed by 5 bases and J by 1 base, 1 base remained unmatched. In germline, CDR1 is MRHNA, CDR2 SNTAGT. The DNA for the CDR3 is TGTGCCAGCAGTATAGCGGGGGGCACAGATACGCAGTATTTT. Translating gives CASSIAGGTDTQYF.

This clone occurred a few times. The chain carries TRBV28 and TRBJ1-2, with D hard to call. CDR3 length: 15 residues. V was cut by 7 bases and J by 6 bases, with 21 bases left in between. The germline V gene has CDR1 MDHEN and CDR2 SYDVKM. The CDR3 nucleotides read TGTGCCAGCACCCTAGCTGGCCGGGAAGCTAATGGCTACACCTTC. It is translated as CASTLAGREANGYTF.

This clone has only one observation. The rearrangement joins TRBV7-9 to TRBJ1-2; the D gene is possibly TRBD1 (6 bases). The CDR3 loop spans 11 amino acids. Trimming shortened V by 11 bases and J by 3 bases, and 10 bases separated the two germline ends. Looked up from germline, CDR1 is SEHNR and CDR2 is FQNEAQ (reference sequence). The CDR3 sequence: CAGGGDYGYTF. CDR3 sequence (DNA): TGTGCCGGTGGGGGCGACTATGGCTACACCTTC.

This rearrangement joins TRBV19 to TRBJ2-7, with TRBD1 identical over 7 bases. This CDR3 has 13 residues. Trimming at V came to 6 bases and at J to 4 bases, leaving 6 bases not matched to a gene. Germline-derived CDR1 and CDR2 are LNHDA and SQIVND (reference sequence). The CDR3 coding sequence is TGTGCCAGTAGCGCCGGGACAGTTTACGAGCAGTACTTC. It is translated as CASSAGTVYEQYF.

The table lists this clone with a few counts. The V call is TRBV5-1, the J call TRBJ1-2, with a tentative D call TRBD1 (6 bases). The V and J ends lost 1 base and 0 bases respectively, with 10 bases between them. The CDR3 spans 15 residues. Germline lookup yields CDR1 SGHRS and CDR2 YFSETQ. CDR3 protein: CASSLLSGANYGYTF. For the CDR3, the DNA is TGCGCCAGCAGCTTGTTGTCAGGGGCTAACTATGGCTACACCTTC.

This chain links TRBV18 with TRBJ2-7; 8 bases agree with TRBD2. Per the germline V gene, CDR1 is KGHSH and CDR2 is LQKENI. V shed 6 bases and J 2 bases; nucleotides not matched to a gene: 9. This CDR3 comprises 15 residues. CDR3 coding DNA: TGTGCCAGCTCCCGGACCACGACTAGCGCCTACGAGCAGTACTTC. It translates to CASSRTTTSAYEQYF.

This rearrangement joins TRBV7-2 to TRBJ2-2; TRBD2 aligns across 8 bases. Germline trimming cut 5 bases from V and 4 bases from J; bases unmatched to any gene: 3. This CDR3 contains 14 residues. CDR1 and CDR2 (germline): SGHTA, FQGNSA. CDR3 DNA sequence: TGTGCCAGCAGCCTTAGCGGGGCCACCGGGGAGCTGTTTTTT. Protein: CASSLSGATGELFF.

V and J are TRBV11-2 and TRBJ2-1; 7 nucleotides align to TRBD1. Germline CDR1 is SGHAT and CDR2 is FQNNGV. The CDR3 contains 14 residues. V shed 4 bases, J shed 8 bases, and the junction held 8 bases outside the gene matches. The CDR3 bases are TGTGCCAGCAGCTCACACCGGGACAGAGATGAGCAGTTCTTC. This translates into CASSSHRDRDEQFF.

V usage is TRBV5-6 and J usage is TRBJ2-7; TRBD1 is a possible D gene (6 bases). Deletions cut 7 bases from V and 3 bases from J, with 11 bases between. Germline V gene sequence: CDR1 SGHDT, CDR2 YYEEEE. The CDR3 is 12 amino acids. The CDR3 coding sequence is TGTGCCAGCTCGGACAGACACTACGAGCAGTACTTC. This gives the protein CASSDRHYEQYF.

The V call is TRBV6-5, the J call TRBJ1-2, with a tentative D call TRBD1 (5 bases). Trimming shortened V by 5 bases and J by 0 bases, and 10 bases separated the two germline ends. Germline CDR1 reads MNHEY; CDR2 reads SVGAGI. This CDR3 comprises 14 residues. The CDR3 reads CASSRDSANYGYTF. In nucleotides, the CDR3 is TGTGCCAGCAGTCGGGACTCAGCTAACTATGGCTACACCTTC.

V is TRBV27 and J is TRBJ1-1; 8 positions match TRBD1. Germline V lookup: CDR1 MNHEY, CDR2 SMNVEV (reference sequence). The V and J ends lost 6 bases and 6 bases, in that order; junction bases with no gene match: 3. CDR3 length equals 12 residues. The DNA for the CDR3 is TGTGCCAGCAGCAAACAGGGGGCTGAAGCTTTCTTT. This gives the protein CASSKQGAEAFF.

This clone was seen a single time. This rearrangement joins TRBV27 to TRBJ1-5; D gene uncertain. There are 17 residues in the CDR3. Trimming took off 2 bases at V and 3 bases at J, with 17 bases between the two ends. Germline CDR1 is MNHEY and CDR2 is SMNVEV (reference sequence). The CDR3 DNA reads as TGTGCCAGCAGTTTAGGATACAGCGGGATAGACAATCAGCCCCAGCATTTT. As protein: CASSLGYSGIDNQPQHF.

This clone occurred a few times. The chain couples TRBV5-6 to TRBJ1-2; D ambiguous. From germline, CDR1 is SGHDT and CDR2 YYEEEE. Trimming removed 1 base at V and 3 bases at J, with 7 bases between. CDR3 length: 13 residues. CDR3: CASSLLSDYGYTF. In nucleotides, the CDR3 is TGTGCCAGCAGCTTGCTCAGTGACTATGGCTACACCTTC. The full variable domain, rest sourced from reference TRBV5-6 and TRBJ1-2, is DAGVTQSPTHLIKTRGQQVTLRCSPKSGHDTVSWYQQALGQGPQFIFQYYEEEERQRGNFPDRFSGHQFPNYSSELNVNALLLGDSALYLCASSLLSDYGYTFGSGTRLTVV.

The gene calls are TRBV4-3 and TRBJ2-2, with TRBD2 identical over 8 bases. The CDR3 is 18 amino acids. After removal of 0 bases from V and 3 bases from J, the junction contained 9 bases not matched to a gene. Germline V lookup: CDR1 LGHNA, CDR2 YSLEER. This CDR3 is CASSQDHGSGGYTGELFF. Written as DNA, the CDR3 is TGCGCCAGCAGCCAAGATCATGGAAGCGGGGGATACACCGGGGAGCTGTTTTTT.

The rearrangement uses TRBV28 and TRBJ2-7; D remains unclear. Trimming left V 3 bases short and J 3 bases short, with 12 bases between. The germline V gene encodes CDR1 MDHEN and CDR2 SYDVKM. The CDR3 length is 14 residues. CDR3 protein: CASSLPPLSYEQYF. Written as DNA, the CDR3 is TGTGCCAGCAGTTTGCCTCCATTGAGCTACGAGCAGTACTTC.

CDR3 sequence reads: CASTPDRGYGYTF. The CDR3, as DNA: TGTGCCAGCACCCCGGACAGGGGCTATGGCTACACCTTC. The chain links TRBV27 to TRBJ1-2; TRBD1 agrees at 9 bases. Looked up from germline, CDR1 is MNHEY and CDR2 is SMNVEV (reference sequence). With 7 bases clipped from V and 4 bases from J, the junction kept 4 bases outside the gene matches. There are 13 residues in the CDR3.

This chain uses TRBV5-5 with TRBJ2-2; the D gene is possibly TRBD1 (6 bases). Germline loops: CDR1 SGHKS, CDR2 YYEKEE (reference sequence). The CDR3 runs to 13 residues. Trimming removed 5 bases from V and 7 bases from J, with 12 bases in between. The CDR3 DNA reads TGTGCCAGCAGACCCCAGGGGCACGGGGAGCTGTTTTTT. Translation: CASRPQGHGELFF.

Points on this clone: This sample also contains other DNA sequences that code for the same CDR3. This chain joins TRBV6-1 and TRBJ1-1; 7 positions agree with TRBD1. With 1 base clipped from V and 3 bases from J, the junction kept 2 bases outside the gene matches. Germline loops: CDR1 MNHNS, CDR2 SASEGT. This CDR3 spans 14 amino acids. CDR3 loop: CASSEDRGDTEAFF. The CDR3 bases are TGTGCCAGCAGTGAAGACAGGGGTGACACTGAAGCTTTCTTT.

V is TRBV5-1 and J is TRBJ2-7; 12 bases line up with TRBD1. Trimming removed 3 bases from V and 2 bases from J; junction bases left unmatched: 6. CDR1 and CDR2 (germline): SGHRS, YFSETQ. CDR3 length: 16 residues. The CDR3 protein is CASSSTGQGATYEQYF. The CDR3 DNA follows: TGCGCCAGCAGCTCCACGGGACAGGGGGCAACCTACGAGCAGTACTTC.

The gene calls are TRBV29-1 and TRBJ2-7; TRBD1 matches at 7 bases. Trimming removed 1 base from V and 2 bases from J; junction bases left unmatched: 2. This CDR3 is built from 13 residues. CDR1 is SQVTM, CDR2 ANQGSEA, per germline. The CDR3 nucleotides read TGCAGCGTTGAAGGGGACAGAACCTACGAGCAGTACTTC. Amino acids: CSVEGDRTYEQYF.